The 23 T cell receptor beta chains listed next were all sequenced from one sample in a study of cytomegalovirus exposure and HLA in healthy donors. Data came from immunoSEQ multiplex PCR; TCRdb stores just in-frame clones and leaves some out. The sample shows 50,000 to 80,000 clones, roughly 90% of them seen only once. Sequenced sample: PBMCs. The receptors originated from a woman aged 18-30 years in good health and CMV-seronegative.

CDR3 sequence: CASSAGTGMRGYTF. CDR3 coding DNA: TGTGCCAGCAGTGCCGGGACAGGGATGAGGGGCTACACCTTC. The chain joins TRBV6-5 to TRBJ1-2; TRBD1 agrees at 9 bases. V lost 5 bases and J lost 8; bases outside the gene matches: 9. The CDR3 is 14 residues long. Germline V CDR1 and CDR2: MNHEY, SVGAGI.

This chain uses TRBV6-4 with TRBJ2-1; 7 bases agree with TRBD2. With V trimmed by 3 bases and J by 6 bases, 8 bases remained unmatched. The CDR3 has 15 amino acids. Looked up from germline, CDR1 is MRHNA and CDR2 is SNTAGT. The CDR3 coding sequence is TGTGCCAGCAGTGAAGCTAGCGGCCCAGCCAATGAGCAGTTCTTC. Translated: CASSEASGPANEQFF.

The chain has TRBV27 and TRBJ1-1; 7 nucleotides match TRBD1. V dropped 2 bases and J dropped 5; count of bases not matched to a gene: 8. Per germline, CDR1 MNHEY and CDR2 SMNVEV (reference sequence). The CDR3 consists of 15 residues. CDR3 in DNA: TGTGCCAGCAGTTTAGAAACGACAGGGTTAACTGAAGCTTTCTTT. Its translation is CASSLETTGLTEAFF.

The V call is TRBV30, the J call TRBJ2-7; 7 bases match TRBD1. J gave up 2 bases and V 4 bases, and 11 bases lay outside the gene matches. The germline V gene has CDR1 GTSNPN and CDR2 SVGIG (reference sequence). This CDR3 has 15 residues. The chain's CDR3 is CAWKLVGGQTYEQYF. The CDR3 DNA follows: TGTGCCTGGAAGCTGGTAGGGGGACAGACCTACGAGCAGTACTTC.

The J gene is TRBJ2-2, the V gene TRBV13, with TRBD2 matching over 7 bases. The CDR3 extends over 15 amino acids. Unmatched junction bases numbered 8, after V lost 4 bases and J lost 6 bases. Germline values: CDR1 PRHDT, CDR2 FYEKMQ (reference sequence). CDR3 sequence: CASSSGLGEAGELFF. CDR3 DNA sequence: TGTGCCAGCAGCTCAGGACTAGGGGAGGCCGGGGAGCTGTTTTTT.

The chain recombines TRBV28 with TRBJ1-2; D possibly corresponds to TRBD1 (6 bases). This CDR3 is 13 amino acids long. CDR1 is MDHEN and CDR2 is SYDVKM in the germline V gene. V dropped 6 bases and J dropped 4 bases, with 12 bases sitting between them. Here the CDR3 DNA reads TGTGCCAGCAGGCAGGGGATGGCCTATGGCTACACCTTC. As protein: CASRQGMAYGYTF.

The chain recombines TRBV7-5 with TRBJ1-4; the table calls TRBD1, which could not be checked here. TRBV7-5 is reported as a pseudogene. The CDR3 is made up of 16 amino acids. The CDR3 sequence: CVRSGWTGALYEKLFF. CDR3 sequence (DNA): TGTGTCAGAAGCGGCTGGACAGGGGCGCTATATGAAAAACTGTTTTTT.

V is TRBV5-6 and J is TRBJ2-5; D gene uncertain. Per germline, CDR1 SGHDT and CDR2 YYEEEE. Deletions cut 3 bases from V and 1 base from J, with 13 bases between. The CDR3 length is 15 residues. The CDR3 DNA follows: TGTGCCAGCAGCTCCAGTGTGCGGATCCAAGAGACCCAGTACTTC. Translating gives CASSSSVRIQETQYF.

The V gene is TRBV5-1, the J gene TRBJ2-7; maybe TRBD2 (5 bases). The germline CDR1 and CDR2 sequences are SGHRS and YFSETQ. Trimming removed 0 bases at V and 2 bases at J, with 15 bases between. The CDR3 totals 16 residues. The CDR3 DNA reads as TGCGCCAGCAGCTTGGACGGGGATTGGAGAGCCTACGAGCAGTACTTC. Translation: CASSLDGDWRAYEQYF. Full variable domain (outside the CDR3, taken from reference TRBV5-1 and TRBJ2-7): KAGVTQTPRYLIKTRGQQVTLSCSPISGHRSVSWYQQTPGQGLQFLFEYFSETQRNKGNFPGRFSGRQFSNSRSEMNVSTLELGDSALYLCASSLDGDWRAYEQYFGPGTRLTVT.

The genes are TRBV10-3 and TRBJ2-4; TRBD1 agrees at 9 bases. This CDR3 spans 17 amino acids. After removal of 0 bases from V and 1 base from J, the junction contained 4 bases not matched to a gene. The germline CDR1 and CDR2 sequences are ENHRY and SYGVKD. CDR3 amino acids: CAISESQGAGAKNIQYF. The CDR3 DNA reads TGTGCCATCAGTGAGTCACAGGGGGCCGGGGCCAAAAACATTCAGTACTTC.

The rearrangement joins TRBV15 to TRBJ1-1, with TRBD1 as a possible D gene (5 bases). CDR3 length equals 16 residues. The V gene lost 1 base and the J gene lost 4 bases, with 16 bases spanning the gap. Germline V gene lookup returns CDR1 LNHNV and CDR2 YYDKDF (reference sequence). The DNA for the CDR3 is TGTGCCACCAGCAGAGGAGGCGGGGGTAGGGCCACTGAAGCTTTCTTT. Its protein product is CATSRGGGGRATEAFF.

This chain links TRBV7-9 with TRBJ2-5; weak D call: TRBD1 (6 bases). The CDR3 runs 13 residues. The V end lost 5 bases, the J end lost 4 bases, and 11 bases lay between the germline ends. Germline values: CDR1 SEHNR, CDR2 FQNEAQ (reference sequence). DNA of the CDR3: TGTGCCAGCAGCCCCAGGGGCTTAGAGACCCAGTACTTC. Protein: CASSPRGLETQYF.

The chain couples TRBV23-1 to TRBJ2-7, with 7 bases lining up with TRBD1. TRBV23-1 qualifies as an ORF whose function is uncertain. CDR3 size: 14 residues. Trimming at V came to 6 bases and at J to 7 bases, leaving 12 bases not matched to a gene. CDR3 nucleotides: TGCGCCAGCAGAGGTACCGGGACAGTGGTAGAGCAGTACTTC. Its translation: CASRGTGTVVEQYF.

This clone has a single count. The chain carries TRBV6-4 and TRBJ1-5; D remains unclear. Trimming left V 10 bases short and J 2 bases short, with 12 bases between. This CDR3 region has 13 residues. Germline V CDR1 and CDR2: MRHNA, SNTAGT. This CDR3 reads CANTIMGNQPQHF. CDR3 nucleotide sequence: TGTGCCAACACGATAATGGGCAATCAGCCCCAGCATTTT.

V and J are TRBV4-3 and TRBJ2-7; tentative D call: TRBD2 (5 bases). V lost 1 base and J lost 6, with 7 bases in between. In germline, CDR1 is LGHNA, CDR2 YSLEER. The CDR3 is made up of 12 amino acids. CDR3: CASSQGGAEQYF. The CDR3 region has the DNA TGCGCCAGCAGCCAAGGGGGAGCCGAGCAGTACTTC.

The V call is TRBV19, the J call TRBJ1-5; 7 bases align to TRBD1. CDR1 LNHDA and CDR2 SQIVND come from the germline V gene (reference sequence). J lost 0 bases, V lost 6 bases, and 17 bases had no gene match. CDR3 length: 19 amino acids. As DNA, the CDR3 is TGTGCCAGTAGCCTAATCTGGGACAGACTGGGGTATAGCAATCAGCCCCAGCATTTT. Amino acids: CASSLIWDRLGYSNQPQHF.

This chain connects TRBV14 to TRBJ2-2; 8 bases align to TRBD2. The trim removed 5 bases at V and 8 bases at J, leaving 10 bases unmatched. The germline V gene encodes CDR1 SGHDN and CDR2 FVKESK. This CDR3 has 15 amino acids. CDR3 residues: CASSDRLAYDGELFF. The CDR3, as DNA: TGTGCCAGCAGCGACAGACTAGCGTATGATGGGGAGCTGTTTTTT.

The chain combines TRBV18 with TRBJ1-1; D possibly corresponds to TRBD1 (5 bases). Between the trimmed V and J ends, which lost 1 base and 4 bases, there was a span of 10 bases. The CDR3 loop spans 14 amino acids. The germline V gene has CDR1 KGHSH and CDR2 LQKENI. CDR3 sequence reads: CASSPLQGLTEAFF. The CDR3 DNA is TGTGCCAGCTCACCACTGCAGGGACTCACTGAAGCTTTCTTT.

The chain employs TRBV6-5 and TRBJ2-7, with a tentative D call TRBD1 (5 bases). V was clipped by 6 bases and J by 6 bases, with 18 bases between them. Germline values: CDR1 MNHEY, CDR2 SVGAGI. This CDR3 comprises 14 residues. CDR3 coding DNA: TGTGCCAGCAGCCTGACTGGGGCGTCCGGCGAGCAGTACTTC. Amino acids: CASSLTGASGEQYF.

The chain links TRBV28 to TRBJ2-2, with D possibly being TRBD1 (6 bases). Germline lookup yields CDR1 MDHEN and CDR2 SYDVKM. V lost 5 bases and J lost 5, with 12 bases in between. The CDR3 is made up of 14 amino acids. CDR3 DNA: TGTGCCAGCAGTAACCAGGGGTCGACCGGGGAGCTGTTTTTT. It yields the protein CASSNQGSTGELFF. Drawing the rest from reference TRBV28 and TRBJ2-2, the complete variable domain is DVKVTQSSRYLVKRTGEKVFLECVQDMDHENMFWYRQDPGLGLRLIYFSYDVKMKEKGDIPEGYSVSREKKERFSLILESASTNQTSMYLCASSNQGSTGELFFGEGSRLTVL.

V and J are TRBV9 and TRBJ2-3, with 10 bases aligning to TRBD2. The ends lost 0 bases at V and 2 bases at J; junction bases unmatched: 3. The length of the CDR3 is 16 residues. Germline lookup yields CDR1 SGDLS and CDR2 YYNGEE. The CDR3 bases are TGTGCCAGCAGCGTAGGGCTAGCGGGGGTCACAGATACGCAGTATTTT. It yields the protein CASSVGLAGVTDTQYF.

V and J are TRBV6-6 and TRBJ1-5, with 10 bases lining up with TRBD1. The CDR3 runs 16 residues. Unmatched junction bases numbered 5, after V lost 6 bases and J lost 0 bases. In germline, CDR1 is MNHNY, CDR2 SVGAGI (reference sequence). The CDR3 DNA reads TGTGCCAGCAGCGCCGGGACAGGGGTTAGCAATCAGCCCCAGCATTTT. Translation: CASSAGTGVSNQPQHF.

The chain couples TRBV7-2 to TRBJ1-1; 7 nucleotides agree with TRBD1. After removal of 8 bases from V and 2 bases from J, the junction contained 2 bases not matched to a gene. Germline CDR1 SGHTA, CDR2 FQGNSA. The CDR3 contains 12 residues. The CDR3 protein is CASRDSNTEAFF. CDR3 sequence (DNA): TGTGCCAGCCGGGACAGCAACACTGAAGCTTTCTTT.